Listed below are T cell receptor beta chains from one sample, sequenced in a study of shared clonotypes between healthy human individuals. The assay was immunoSEQ multiplex PCR, and TCRdb's table has in-frame clones only and misses some. Of roughly 640,000 clones listed, approximately 79% are singletons. The sample comprised memory CD4+ T cells sorted from blood. All receptors derive from a woman in her twenties or thirties in good health. Both conserved end residues are part of each CDR3. The D gene is left open where the match is weak. Expanded clones are given a class, and other clones once, few, many or no size at all.

d_gene	v_gene	abundance	j_gene	CDR3aa	CDR3nt
TRBD2	TRBV5-1	NA	TRBJ2-1	CASSLATSGDSSYNEQFF	TGCGCCAGCAGCTTGGCGACTAGCGGGGATAGCTCCTACAATGAGCAGTTCTTC
TRBD1	TRBV5-1	many	TRBJ2-7	CASSLGTGVGEQYF	TGCGCCAGCAGCTTGGGGACAGGGGTTGGGGAGCAGTACTTC
NA	TRBV6-1	once	TRBJ2-1	CASSEMGGIFF	TGTGCCAGCAGTGAAATGGGCGGGATTTTCTTC
TRBD2	TRBV6-6	few	TRBJ2-2	CASSFALAGAGELFF	TGTGCCAGCAGTTTCGCGCTAGCGGGAGCCGGGGAGCTGTTTTTT
NA	TRBV30	NA	TRBJ1-3	CAWRPGVRGSGNTIYF	TGTGCCTGGAGACCCGGGGTCAGGGGTTCTGGAAACACCATATATTTT
NA	TRBV15	many	TRBJ2-7	CATSSRTSFHEQYF	TGTGCCACCAGCAGTCGCACGAGTTTCCACGAGCAGTACTTC
TRBD2	TRBV5-1	NA	TRBJ2-5	CASSDLAGGPGETQYF	TGCGCCAGCAGCGATCTAGCGGGAGGGCCAGGAGAGACCCAGTACTTC
TRBD2	TRBV28	NA	TRBJ2-1	CASRSAAGDYNEQFF	TGTGCCAGCAGGTCGGCGGCGGGAGATTACAATGAGCAGTTCTTC
TRBD2	TRBV29-1	NA	TRBJ2-2	CSVLPSGSTGELFF	TGCAGCGTATTACCTAGCGGGAGTACCGGGGAGCTGTTTTTT
TRBD2	TRBV7-6	NA	TRBJ2-5	CASSLVLAGLGEETQYF	TGTGCCAGCAGCTTAGTACTAGCGGGATTAGGAGAAGAGACCCAGTACTTC
TRBD1	TRBV25-1	NA	TRBJ2-2	CASSELGQIGGELFF	TGTGCCAGCAGTGAATTGGGACAGATAGGGGGGGAGCTGTTTTTT
NA	TRBV5-4	NA	TRBJ2-2	CASSQDSSGELFF	TGTGCCAGCAGCCAAGACAGCTCCGGGGAGCTGTTTTTT
TRBD2	TRBV25-1	NA	TRBJ2-3	CASSEGLAGMGTDTQYF	TGTGCCAGCAGTGAGGGACTAGCGGGAATGGGAACAGATACGCAGTATTTT
TRBD1	TRBV5-1	once	TRBJ1-2	CASSWDRRSREGYTF	TGCGCCAGCAGCTGGGACAGGAGGAGTCGCGAGGGCTACACCTTC
NA	TRBV2	NA	TRBJ2-1	CASSGVSYNEQFF	TGTGCCAGCAGTGGGGTTAGCTACAATGAGCAGTTCTTC
NA	TRBV15	NA	TRBJ2-7	CATSRGGFGSDEQYF	TGTGCCACCAGCAGAGGGGGGTTCGGGAGCGACGAGCAGTACTTC
TRBD2	TRBV7-9	NA	TRBJ2-7	CASSLALVRTSGNIYEQYF	TGTGCCAGCAGCTTAGCGCTTGTTAGGACTAGCGGGAACATCTACGAGCAGTACTTC
NA	TRBV2	NA	TRBJ2-5	CASSEARSGETQYF	TGTGCCAGCAGTGAAGCGCGGTCGGGGGAGACCCAGTACTTC
NA	TRBV25-1	NA	TRBJ1-1	CASREQGAAFF	TGTGCCAGCAGAGAACAGGGAGCAGCTTTCTTT
NA	TRBV28	NA	TRBJ2-7	CASSRVRAGTYEQYF	TGTGCCAGCAGTAGGGTCAGGGCGGGAACCTACGAGCAGTACTTC
NA	TRBV7-2	NA	TRBJ1-1	CASSLSSARTAAGAFF	TGTGCCAGCAGCTTATCTTCGGCGAGGACAGCCGCTGGAGCTTTCTTT
NA	TRBV15	NA	TRBJ2-1	CATSRDLRSNSYNEQFF	TGTGCCACCAGCAGAGATCTTCGGAGCAACTCCTACAATGAGCAGTTCTTC
TRBD1	TRBV5-1	NA	TRBJ2-5	CASSPGQGARETQYF	TGCGCCAGCAGCCCCGGACAGGGGGCACGAGAGACCCAGTACTTC
NA	TRBV6-5	few	TRBJ2-7	CASRRDPYEQYF	TGTGCCAGCAGGCGGGACCCCTACGAGCAGTACTTC
NA	TRBV2	NA	TRBJ1-3	CASRLGNTIYF	TGTGCCAGCAGACTAGGAAACACCATATATTTT
NA	TRBV6-1	many	TRBJ2-5	CASSDFNGGNGKETQYF	TGTGCCAGCAGTGATTTTAATGGGGGCAACGGGAAAGAGACCCAGTACTTC
NA	TRBV4-1	NA	TRBJ2-3	CASSDTLGGVGDTQYF	TGCGCCAGCAGCGACACCCTGGGGGGAGTGGGAGATACGCAGTATTTT
TRBD2	TRBV6-1	NA	TRBJ2-3	CASSENVFMGGTDTQYF	TGTGCCAGCAGTGAAAATGTGTTTATGGGAGGGACAGATACGCAGTATTTT
NA	TRBV29-1	few	TRBJ1-2	CSVEPVGGYTF	TGCAGCGTTGAGCCGGTTGGGGGCTACACCTTC
TRBD2	TRBV5-1	NA	TRBJ2-1	CASSLSGLAGLLGPVNEQFF	TGCGCCAGCAGCTTGTCGGGACTAGCGGGACTACTTGGCCCCGTGAATGAGCAGTTCTTC
NA	TRBV30	NA	TRBJ2-3	CAWATDTQYF	TGTGCCTGGGCCACAGATACGCAGTATTTT
NA	TRBV6-6	NA	TRBJ1-2	CASSYGRNNYGYTF	TGTGCCAGCAGTTACGGCAGGAACAACTATGGCTACACCTTC
TRBD1	TRBV2	NA	TRBJ1-5	CASSDRDRNQPQHF	TGTGCCAGCAGTGACCGGGACAGAAATCAGCCCCAGCATTTT
NA	TRBV5-1	NA	TRBJ1-2	CASSLDPGTRYGYTF	TGCGCCAGCAGCTTGGATCCCGGGACAAGGTATGGCTACACCTTC
NA	TRBV23-1	NA	TRBJ2-1	CASSQYYATYNEQFF	TGCGCCAGCAGTCAATATTACGCCACCTACAATGAGCAGTTCTTC
NA	TRBV7-9	few	TRBJ2-3	CASSYPVTDTQYF	TGTGCCAGCAGCTACCCGGTCACAGATACGCAGTATTTT
NA	TRBV7-8	few	TRBJ2-1	CASSLELEQFF	TGTGCCAGCAGCTTAGAACTCGAGCAGTTCTTC
NA	TRBV18	once	TRBJ1-2	CASSPQGRDGYTF	TGTGCCAGCTCACCGCAGGGGCGGGACGGCTACACCTTC
NA	TRBV15	once	TRBJ1-4	CATSSSGATNEKLFF	TGTGCCACCAGCAGCTCCGGGGCAACTAATGAAAAACTGTTTTTT
TRBD2	TRBV28	NA	TRBJ2-7	CASSSASGTRNYEQYF	TGTGCCAGCAGTTCAGCATCCGGGACTAGAAACTACGAGCAGTACTTC
NA	TRBV14	few	TRBJ2-7	CASSQEPTGKQYF	TGTGCCAGCAGCCAGGAACCCACAGGGAAGCAGTACTTC
NA	TRBV11-2	NA	TRBJ1-2	CASSSPREPRYGYTF	TGTGCCAGCAGCTCCCCCCGGGAGCCACGCTATGGCTACACCTTC
NA	TRBV5-4	NA	TRBJ1-2	CASSLGGADYGYTF	TGTGCCAGCAGCTTGGGGGGGGCGGACTATGGCTACACCTTC
NA	TRBV29-1	NA	TRBJ2-5	CSVEEQTQETQYF	TGCAGCGTTGAAGAACAGACCCAAGAGACCCAGTACTTC
TRBD2	TRBV4-2	NA	TRBJ2-7	CASSRGLAVPGEQYF	TGTGCCAGCAGCCGTGGACTAGCGGTCCCCGGGGAGCAGTACTTC
TRBD1	TRBV18	NA	TRBJ2-4	CASSLDRGSAKNIQYF	TGTGCCAGCTCACTTGACAGGGGCTCGGCCAAAAACATTCAGTACTTC
NA	TRBV30	NA	TRBJ2-7	CAWSVDPGGADAYEQYF	TGTGCCTGGAGTGTAGACCCTGGGGGTGCTGATGCCTACGAGCAGTACTTC
TRBD2	TRBV5-1	once	TRBJ2-2	CASGLARGTGELFF	TGCGCCAGCGGACTAGCTCGAGGCACCGGGGAGCTGTTTTTT
NA	TRBV19	NA	TRBJ1-1	CASRIPQGGNTEAFF	TGTGCCAGTAGGATACCACAGGGTGGAAACACTGAAGCTTTCTTT
TRBD1	TRBV4-1	NA	TRBJ1-4	CASSQVGTDNEKLFF	TGCGCCAGCAGCCAAGTTGGGACAGATAATGAAAAACTGTTTTTT
NA	TRBV7-2	NA	TRBJ2-3	CASSLERYTQYF	TGTGCCAGCAGCTTAGAACGGTATACGCAGTATTTT
NA	TRBV6-1	NA	TRBJ1-4	CASTEWGPGEKLFF	TGTGCCAGCACCGAGTGGGGGCCGGGTGAAAAACTGTTTTTT
NA	TRBV28	NA	TRBJ1-2	CASSFGGFYGYTF	TGTGCCAGCAGTTTCGGCGGCTTCTATGGCTACACCTTC